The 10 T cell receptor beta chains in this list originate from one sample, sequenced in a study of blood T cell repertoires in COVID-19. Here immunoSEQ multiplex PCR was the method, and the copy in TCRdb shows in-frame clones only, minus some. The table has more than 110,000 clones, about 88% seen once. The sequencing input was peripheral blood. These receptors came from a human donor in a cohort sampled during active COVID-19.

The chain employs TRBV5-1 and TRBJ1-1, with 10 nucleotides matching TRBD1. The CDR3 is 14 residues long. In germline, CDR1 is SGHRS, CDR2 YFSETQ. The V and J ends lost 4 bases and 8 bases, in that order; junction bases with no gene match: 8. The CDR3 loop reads CASSPRQGAREAFF. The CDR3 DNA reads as TGCGCCAGCAGCCCCCGACAGGGGGCGAGGGAAGCTTTCTTT. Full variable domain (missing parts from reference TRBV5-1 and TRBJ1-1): KAGVTQTPRYLIKTRGQQVTLSCSPISGHRSVSWYQQTPGQGLQFLFEYFSETQRNKGNFPGRFSGRQFSNSRSEMNVSTLELGDSALYLCASSPRQGAREAFFGQGTRLTVV.

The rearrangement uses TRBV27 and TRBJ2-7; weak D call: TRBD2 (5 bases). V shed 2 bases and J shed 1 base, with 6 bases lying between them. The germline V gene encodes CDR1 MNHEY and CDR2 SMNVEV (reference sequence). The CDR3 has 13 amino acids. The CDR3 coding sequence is TGTGCCAGCAGTTTAGGGAGATCCTACGAGCAGTACTTC. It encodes CASSLGRSYEQYF.

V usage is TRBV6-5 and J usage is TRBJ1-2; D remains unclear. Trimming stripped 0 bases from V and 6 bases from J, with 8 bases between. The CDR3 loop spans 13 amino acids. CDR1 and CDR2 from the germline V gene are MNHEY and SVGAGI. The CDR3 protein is CASSYSRIHGYTF. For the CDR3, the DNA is TGTGCCAGCAGTTACTCCAGGATCCATGGCTACACCTTC.

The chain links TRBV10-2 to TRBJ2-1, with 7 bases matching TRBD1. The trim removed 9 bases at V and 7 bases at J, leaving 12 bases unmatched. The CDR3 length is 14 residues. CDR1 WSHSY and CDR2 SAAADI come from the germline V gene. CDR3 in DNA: TGCGCCAGTGAACCGGGACAGTTTCCTAATGAGCAGTTCTTC. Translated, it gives CASEPGQFPNEQFF.

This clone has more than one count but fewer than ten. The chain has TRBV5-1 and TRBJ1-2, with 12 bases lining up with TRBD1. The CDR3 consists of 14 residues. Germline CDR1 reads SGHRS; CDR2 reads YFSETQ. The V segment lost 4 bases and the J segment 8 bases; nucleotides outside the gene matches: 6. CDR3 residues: CASSIGTGGYGYTF. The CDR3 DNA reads TGCGCCAGCAGCATCGGGACAGGGGGCTACGGCTACACCTTC.

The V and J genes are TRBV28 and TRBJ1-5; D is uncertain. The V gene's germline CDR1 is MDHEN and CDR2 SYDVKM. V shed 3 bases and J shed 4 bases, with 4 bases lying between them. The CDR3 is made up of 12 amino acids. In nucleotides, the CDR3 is TGTGCCAGCAGTTTTCTTAATCAGCCCCAGCATTTT. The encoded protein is CASSFLNQPQHF.

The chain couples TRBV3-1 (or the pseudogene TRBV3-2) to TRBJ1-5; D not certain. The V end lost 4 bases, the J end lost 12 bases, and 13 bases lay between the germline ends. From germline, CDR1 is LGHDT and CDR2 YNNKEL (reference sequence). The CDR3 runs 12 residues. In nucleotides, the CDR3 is TGTGCCAGCAGCCTAGGCTCACGGGGCCAGCATTTT. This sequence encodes CASSLGSRGQHF.

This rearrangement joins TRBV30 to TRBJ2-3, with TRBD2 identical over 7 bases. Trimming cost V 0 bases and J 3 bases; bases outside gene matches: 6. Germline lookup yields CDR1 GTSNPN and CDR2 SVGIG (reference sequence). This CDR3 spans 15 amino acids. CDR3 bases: TGTGCCTGGAGTGTACGACGGGGAGGGACAGATACGCAGTATTTT. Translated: CAWSVRRGGTDTQYF.

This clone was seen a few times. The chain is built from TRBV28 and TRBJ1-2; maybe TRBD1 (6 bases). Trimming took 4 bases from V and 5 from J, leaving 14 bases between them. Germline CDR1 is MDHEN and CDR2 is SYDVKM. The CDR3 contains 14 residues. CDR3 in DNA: TGTGCCAGCAGTTCCGGACAGCCCCCATATGGCTACACCTTC. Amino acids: CASSSGQPPYGYTF.

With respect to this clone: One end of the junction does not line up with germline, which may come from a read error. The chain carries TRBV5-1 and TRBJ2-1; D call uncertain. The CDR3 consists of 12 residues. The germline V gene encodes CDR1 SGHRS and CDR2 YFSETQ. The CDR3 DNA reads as TGCGCCAGCAGCTCCTCGTACAGTGAGCAGTTCTTC. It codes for CASSSSYSEQFF. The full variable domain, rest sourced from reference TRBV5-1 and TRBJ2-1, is KAGVTQTPRYLIKTRGQQVTLSCSPISGHRSVSWYQQTPGQGLQFLFEYFSETQRNKGNFPGRFSGRQFSNSRSEMNVSTLELGDSALYLCASSSSYSEQFFGPGTRLTVL.